The 8 T cell receptor beta chains reported below all come from one sample, sequenced in a study of T cells expressing NK-cell markers. One entry per CDR3 protein, without DNA, is what TCRdb gives after re-calling the 5' RACE reads. This sample's table has 450,000 to 600,000 distinct CDR3 sequences. The sample was blood T cells: a sorted CD56 or NKG2C T cell subset, CD4+ or CD8+ T cells, or bulk PBMC T cells (not recorded which). All receptors derive from a man between 18 and 35 years old in good health.

This sequence joins TRBV6-1 and TRBJ2-1; TCRdb indicates TRBD1, and absent DNA this call remains unverified. Germline V lookup: CDR1 MNHNS, CDR2 SASEGT. This CDR3 is built from 15 residues. The chain's CDR3 is CASSEPGGTYNEQFF.

The rearrangement links TRBV4-1 to TRBJ2-5; TCRdb's D call, TRBD1, is unchecked because there is no DNA. The CDR3 is 14 amino acids. Germline loops: CDR1 MGHRA, CDR2 YSYEKL. The CDR3 here is CASSLGTGKETQYF.

The genes are TRBV5-1 and TRBJ2-2; the D gene TCRdb calls, TRBD2, cannot be checked with no DNA. The CDR3 runs 18 residues. CDR1 SGHRS and CDR2 YFSETQ come from the germline V gene. The CDR3 sequence: CASSLALGGRRNTGELFF.

J is TRBJ2-7 and V is TRBV4-2; TCRdb lists TRBD1, though no DNA is available to test this call. Germline values: CDR1 LGHNA, CDR2 YNFKEQ. The length of the CDR3 is 15 residues. CDR3 protein: CASSQESGGAYEQYF.

This sequence joins TRBV6-5 and TRBJ2-1; TCRdb's D gene call, TRBD1, goes unchecked for lack of DNA. The germline V gene encodes CDR1 MNHEY and CDR2 SVGAGI. The CDR3 has 14 amino acids. CDR3 protein: CASFSGGASNEQFF.

V and J are TRBV6-5 and TRBJ2-1. This CDR3 contains 18 residues. Looked up from germline, CDR1 is MNHEY and CDR2 is SVGAGI. The CDR3 region is CASSYYPLAESSYNEQFF.

The chain carries TRBV6-2 or TRBV6-3 and TRBJ2-2. CDR1 is MNHEY, CDR2 SVGEGT, per germline. CDR3 size: 17 residues. The CDR3 spells CASSPLLTSEVTGELFF.

The V and J genes are TRBV20-1 and TRBJ2-3; the TCRdb call, TRBD1, lacks DNA for checking. Germline assignment: CDR1 DFQATT and CDR2 SNEGSKA (reference sequence). The CDR3 length is 14 residues. CDR3 sequence: CSASVGGTTDTQYF.